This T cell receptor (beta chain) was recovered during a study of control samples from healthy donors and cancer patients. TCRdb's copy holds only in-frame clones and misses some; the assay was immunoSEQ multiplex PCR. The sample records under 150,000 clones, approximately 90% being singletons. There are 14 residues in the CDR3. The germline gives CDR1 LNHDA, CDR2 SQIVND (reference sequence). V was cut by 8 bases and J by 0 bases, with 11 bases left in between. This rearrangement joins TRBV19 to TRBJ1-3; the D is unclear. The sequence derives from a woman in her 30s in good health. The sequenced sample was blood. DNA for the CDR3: TGTGCCAGTTCTATATCCTCCTCTGGAAACACCATATATTTT. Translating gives CASSISSSGNTIYF.